Following are 25 T cell receptor beta chains from one sample sequenced in a study of blood T cell repertoires in COVID-19. Assay: immunoSEQ multiplex PCR; the TCRdb copy retains only in-frame clones and omits some. The data show around 150,000 clones, roughly 93% seen once. The sample comprised peripheral blood. Source of these receptors: a man aged 18 to 35 with acute or convalescent COVID-19.

This rearrangement joins TRBV19 to TRBJ2-3, with 9 bases that match TRBD1. The germline V gene encodes CDR1 LNHDA and CDR2 SQIVND (reference sequence). J lost 1 base, V lost 3 bases, and 5 bases had no gene match. The CDR3 covers 16 residues. CDR3 protein: CASSMLRDRGTDTQYF. The CDR3 nucleotides read TGTGCCAGTAGTATGCTCCGGGACAGGGGCACAGATACGCAGTATTTT.

The chain couples TRBV6-5 to TRBJ1-6, with 7 bases that match TRBD1. The CDR3 loop spans 14 amino acids. Germline CDR1 is MNHEY and CDR2 is SVGAGI. V dropped 6 bases and J dropped 8; count of bases not matched to a gene: 7. CDR3 sequence reads: CASRQRGPDSPLHF. The CDR3 DNA reads as TGTGCCAGCAGGCAAAGGGGGCCCGATTCACCCCTCCACTTT.

This clone has only one observation. The CDR3 bases are TGTGCCAGCAGCGTAGGAGGGAACACAGGGCTCCCCCTAAACACTGAAGCTTTCTTT. This sequence encodes CASSVGGNTGLPLNTEAFF. The gene calls are TRBV9 and TRBJ1-1, with D perhaps TRBD1 (6 bases). The CDR3 covers 19 residues. Trimming removed 0 bases at V and 2 bases at J, with 23 bases between. The germline V gene encodes CDR1 SGDLS and CDR2 YYNGEE.

The chain combines TRBV19 with TRBJ2-1; 8 bases map to TRBD2. The germline gives CDR1 LNHDA, CDR2 SQIVND (reference sequence). The CDR3 has 15 residues. V shed 6 bases, J shed 0 bases, and the junction held 4 bases outside the gene matches. In nucleotides, the CDR3 is TGTGCCAGTAGCACTAGCGGTAGCTCCTACAATGAGCAGTTCTTC. Translating gives CASSTSGSSYNEQFF.

This clone has a handful of counts. The chain links TRBV5-1 to TRBJ2-2, with 7 nucleotides matching TRBD1. This CDR3 has 14 amino acids. The J segment lost 6 bases and the V segment lost 0 bases, leaving 2 bases of the junction unmatched. CDR1 and CDR2 (germline): SGHRS, YFSETQ. The CDR3 reads CASSLAQGAGELFF. CDR3 DNA: TGCGCCAGCAGCTTGGCCCAGGGGGCCGGGGAGCTGTTTTTT.

The rearrangement joins TRBV6-6 to TRBJ1-5; D remains ambiguous. The CDR3 totals 17 residues. Trimming took off 5 bases at V and 1 base at J, with 18 bases between the two ends. CDR1 is MNHNY and CDR2 is SVGAGI in the germline V gene (reference sequence). In DNA form, the CDR3 reads TGTGCCAGCAGTCTACGGGCCGGGAGTGGAAGCAATCAGCCCCAGCATTTT. Residues: CASSLRAGSGSNQPQHF.

The chain links TRBV2 to TRBJ1-1; the D gene is possibly TRBD1 (6 bases). CDR1 is SNHLY, CDR2 FYNNEI, per germline. The CDR3 length is 13 residues. V was shortened by 10 bases and J by 1 base, with 13 bases between the two germline ends. The CDR3 loop reads CATQLDRNTEAFF. The CDR3 nucleotides read TGTGCCACCCAATTGGACAGGAACACTGAAGCTTTCTTT. Drawing the rest from reference TRBV2 and TRBJ1-1, the complete variable domain is EPEVTQTPSHQVTQMGQEVILRCVPISNHLYFYWYRQILGQKVEFLVSFYNNEISEKSEIFDDQFSVERPDGSNFTLKIRSTKLEDSAMYFCATQLDRNTEAFFGQGTRLTVV.

The chain recombines TRBV3-1 (or the pseudogene TRBV3-2) with TRBJ2-1, with 9 bases lining up with TRBD1. The CDR3 runs to 15 residues. The trim removed 1 base at V and 8 bases at J, leaving 6 bases unmatched. The germline V gene encodes CDR1 LGHDT and CDR2 YNNKEL (reference sequence). CDR3 in amino acids: CASSQATGGAYEQFF. CDR3 DNA sequence: TGTGCCAGCAGCCAAGCCACAGGGGGCGCATATGAGCAGTTCTTC.

In this sample, this clone turned up once. The genes are TRBV30 and TRBJ2-1; the D gene is possibly TRBD2 (6 bases). Germline CDR1 and CDR2: GTSNPN and SVGIG (reference sequence). There are 17 residues in the CDR3. The V and J ends lost 0 bases and 12 bases respectively, with 27 bases between them. The CDR3 loop reads CAWSVSLQLASIFAQFF. CDR3 sequence (DNA): TGTGCCTGGAGTGTCTCCCTCCAACTAGCATCGATTTTCGCGCAGTTCTTC.

V gene TRBV7-9 combines with J gene TRBJ2-1; 10 nucleotides align to TRBD2. The V and J ends lost 5 bases and 7 bases, in that order; junction bases with no gene match: 11. In germline, CDR1 is SEHNR, CDR2 FQNEAQ (reference sequence). This CDR3 region has 16 residues. In nucleotides, the CDR3 is TGTGCCAGCAGCAAGCCGGGACTAGCGTTGGGGAATGAGCAGTTCTTC. It encodes CASSKPGLALGNEQFF.

The chain is built from TRBV5-1 and TRBJ1-5, with a tentative D call TRBD1 (5 bases). Between the trimmed V and J ends, which lost 7 bases and 5 bases, there was a span of 19 bases. The V gene's germline CDR1 is SGHRS and CDR2 YFSETQ. The CDR3 runs 15 residues. This CDR3 reads CASRPSGGGDQPQHF. Here the CDR3 DNA reads TGCGCCAGCCGCCCAAGCGGGGGTGGCGATCAGCCCCAGCATTTT.

The V call is TRBV25-1, the J call TRBJ2-7; D remains ambiguous. Trimming pared 11 bases from V and 0 bases from J, leaving 11 bases between. This CDR3 is built from 12 residues. The germline V gene encodes CDR1 MGHDK and CDR2 SYGVNS. The CDR3 region has the DNA TGTGCCGCTTCCCCAGACTCCTACGAGCAGTACTTC. Its translation: CAASPDSYEQYF.

J is TRBJ1-1 and V is TRBV6-1; 7 positions match TRBD1. Looked up from germline, CDR1 is MNHNS and CDR2 is SASEGT. V was pared by 0 bases and J by 10 bases, with 5 bases of the junction left unmatched. This CDR3 has 13 residues. CDR3 amino acids: CASSEAETGIAFF. CDR3 nucleotide sequence: TGTGCCAGCAGTGAAGCAGAGACAGGGATAGCTTTCTTT.

The chain recombines TRBV3-1 (or the pseudogene TRBV3-2) with TRBJ1-2; TRBD1 agrees at 10 bases. CDR3 length: 14 residues. Germline V CDR1 and CDR2: LGHDT, YNNKEL (reference sequence). V dropped 3 bases and J dropped 8; count of bases not matched to a gene: 6. CDR3 amino acids: CASSQEGQGRGYTF. Written as DNA, the CDR3 is TGTGCCAGCAGCCAGGAGGGACAGGGGAGGGGCTACACCTTC.

The genes are TRBV7-9 and TRBJ2-7; D is perhaps TRBD1 (5 bases). The CDR3 is 17 amino acids. The V end was cut by 5 bases, the J end by 3 bases, with 23 bases between. Germline V gives CDR1 SEHNR, CDR2 FQNEAQ (reference sequence). CDR3 residues: CASSGAPRTSLLYEQYF. CDR3 sequence (DNA): TGTGCCAGCAGCGGAGCCCCCCGGACATCCCTACTCTACGAGCAGTACTTC.

The chain combines TRBV2 with TRBJ2-7, with D perhaps matching TRBD2 (5 bases). The CDR3 has 12 amino acids. In germline, CDR1 is SNHLY, CDR2 FYNNEI. With 8 bases removed from V and 4 bases from J, the gap between germline ends came to 12 bases. The CDR3 is CASRDEGYEQYF. In DNA, the CDR3 is TGTGCCAGCCGAGATGAGGGTTACGAGCAGTACTTC.

The chain couples TRBV15 to TRBJ1-5; D perhaps matches TRBD1 (5 bases). This CDR3 is built from 19 residues. Trimming shortened V by 4 bases and J by 1 base, and 23 bases separated the two germline ends. Germline CDR1 is LNHNV and CDR2 is YYDKDF (reference sequence). CDR3 residues: CATSTPSIQGKRSNQPQHF. The CDR3 nucleotides are TGTGCCACCAGCACCCCTTCAATTCAGGGAAAAAGGAGCAATCAGCCCCAGCATTTT.

J is TRBJ1-4 and V is TRBV3-1 (or the pseudogene TRBV3-2), with a possible D match to TRBD1 (5 bases). V was pared by 2 bases and J by 7 bases, with 14 bases between. CDR1 and CDR2 (germline): LGHDT, YNNKEL (reference sequence). The CDR3 extends over 15 amino acids. CDR3 residues: CASSQRQTVGEKLFF. CDR3 bases: TGTGCCAGCAGCCAAAGACAGACGGTTGGTGAAAAACTGTTTTTT.

The rearrangement uses TRBV6-4 and TRBJ2-3; tentatively, D is TRBD2 (5 bases). CDR3 length equals 13 residues. Germline V gene sequence: CDR1 MRHNA, CDR2 SNTAGT. With 8 bases removed from V and 2 bases from J, the gap between germline ends came to 11 bases. The CDR3 DNA reads TGTGCCAGCGCGGACTCCTACACAGATACGCAGTATTTT. Residues: CASADSYTDTQYF.

This chain links TRBV7-2 with TRBJ1-1; D gene ambiguous. V was cut by 4 bases and J by 1 base, with 7 bases left in between. The CDR3 contains 13 residues. Germline loops: CDR1 SGHTA, CDR2 FQGNSA. The CDR3, as DNA: TGTGCCAGCAGCTCACAAAGGAACACTGAAGCTTTCTTT. Translation: CASSSQRNTEAFF.

The gene calls are TRBV2 and TRBJ2-3; D is perhaps TRBD1 (5 bases). The germline CDR1 and CDR2 sequences are SNHLY and FYNNEI. This CDR3 has 12 amino acids. The germline V and J ends were trimmed by 7 bases and 2 bases, with 7 bases remaining between them. CDR3 bases: TGTGCCAGCAAGGACATCACAGATACGCAGTATTTT. Encoded protein: CASKDITDTQYF. Together with reference TRBV2 and TRBJ2-3, the CDR3 gives the full variable domain: EPEVTQTPSHQVTQMGQEVILRCVPISNHLYFYWYRQILGQKVEFLVSFYNNEISEKSEIFDDQFSVERPDGSNFTLKIRSTKLEDSAMYFCASKDITDTQYFGPGTRLTVL.

The chain joins TRBV18 to TRBJ1-6; 7 bases match TRBD1. Germline CDR1 is KGHSH and CDR2 is LQKENI. The V gene end was trimmed by 5 bases and the J gene end by 7 bases; junction bases not matched to a gene: 14. CDR3 length equals 17 residues. This CDR3 is CASSISPLTGMNSPLHF. The CDR3 coding sequence is TGTGCCAGCTCAATAAGTCCGTTGACAGGGATGAATTCACCCCTCCACTTT.

The rearrangement uses TRBV3-1 (or the pseudogene TRBV3-2) and TRBJ2-3; TRBD2 agrees at 7 bases. The V gene end was trimmed by 4 bases and the J gene end by 1 base; junction bases not matched to a gene: 8. The CDR3 loop spans 16 amino acids. The germline V gene encodes CDR1 LGHDT and CDR2 YNNKEL (reference sequence). The CDR3 nucleotides read TGTGCCAGCAGCCTCCTAGCGGACCCACGCACAGATACGCAGTATTTT. This codes for CASSLLADPRTDTQYF.

The V gene is TRBV27, the J gene TRBJ1-6; D unresolved. The V end was cut by 3 bases, the J end by 6 bases, with 15 bases between. CDR1 is MNHEY, CDR2 SMNVEV, per germline (reference sequence). The CDR3 extends over 16 amino acids. The CDR3 loop is CASSLLLGSGNSPLHF. The CDR3 coding sequence is TGTGCCAGCAGTTTGTTACTAGGGTCCGGTAATTCACCCCTCCACTTT.

The chain recombines TRBV5-1 with TRBJ2-2, with TRBD1 matching 10 bases. The J segment lost 0 bases and the V segment lost 5 bases, leaving 10 bases of the junction unmatched. Looked up from germline, CDR1 is SGHRS and CDR2 is YFSETQ. CDR3 length: 18 amino acids. The CDR3 sequence: CASRPRQGASANTGELFF. CDR3 coding DNA: TGCGCCAGCAGGCCCAGACAGGGGGCGTCGGCGAACACCGGGGAGCTGTTTTTT.